Listed here is a single T cell receptor beta chain. Antigen specificity is unknown. TCRdb re-called the reads with MiXCR, one entry per CDR3 protein. The table records fewer than 550,000 distinct CDR3 sequences, around 32% of them present only once. The CDR3 length is 14 residues. V shed 5 bases and J 4 bases; nucleotides not matched to a gene: 7. Per the germline V gene, CDR1 is LNHDA and CDR2 is SQIVND (reference sequence). The data belong to a study of T cell repertoires in cytomegalovirus infection. As for the study in general: Both CMV infection and a matching HLA type were indicated by public TCR beta signatures.

Study outcomes and limitations: The cumulative frequency of public TCR beta families distinguished individuals who carried CMV together with the relevant HLA. CMV-specific TCR beta clonotypes restricted by HLA-C dominated the ex vivo response.

The source material was PBMCs. The rearrangement links TRBV19 to TRBJ1-1; 7 bases are shared with TRBD1. This sequence originates from a human donor in good health (CMV status not recorded). Some clones in this sample may be carry-over from other donors' samples. The CDR3 is CASSVNRGGTEAFF. As DNA, the CDR3 is TGTGCCAGTAGTGTCAACAGGGGAGGCACTGAAGCTTTCTTT.